This TCR beta chain comes out of a study of T cells in Graves' hyperthyroidism and ophthalmopathy. Study-level information: At the time of initial diagnosis and before any treatment, peripheral blood was collected.

The table lists this clonotype with a few counts. Using RNA transcripts as the source, TCR beta CDR3 regions were amplified. TCR CDR3 regions were first amplified by RT-PCR with HTBI primers. TCRdb reprocessed the multiplex PCR reads with MiXCR, giving one entry per CDR3 protein. The data hold about 320,000 distinct CDR3 sequences, with 16% observed a single time. V lost 5 bases to trimming and J lost 5 bases, with 9 bases between them. This CDR3 is 12 amino acids long. CDR1 and CDR2 from the germline V gene are KGHSY and FQNENV. The study defined stable Graves' hyperthyroidism as no ophthalmopathy progression within 18 months. Patients aged 18 to 65 with hyperthyroidism were newly diagnosed, with duration under 2 months. Isolation of PBMCs was performed on about 10 ml fresh peripheral blood.

The sequence was obtained from a man in his thirties or forties with Graves' hyperthyroidism. The rearrangement joins TRBV16 to TRBJ2-5; no reliable D call. Input material: blood. In nucleotides, the CDR3 is TGTGCCAGCAGCGGGATAAGGGAGACCCAGTACTTC. Protein product: CASSGIRETQYF. Combining the CDR3 with reference TRBV16 and TRBJ2-5 gives the whole variable domain GEEVAQTPKHLVRGEGQKAKLYCAPIKGHSYVFWYQQVLKNEFKFLISFQNENVFDETGMPKERFSAKCLPNSPCSLEIQATKLEDSAVYFCASSGIRETQYFGPGTRLLVL.